One T cell receptor beta chain is described in this entry. Its antigen is currently unknown. This sample was included in a study of Ad26.COV2.S vaccination and SARS-CoV-2 variants. Overall study results and limits: Reports say spike-specific CD8+ and CD4+ T cell responses covered substantial breadth after vaccination. The study found higher spike-specific TCR breadth in vaccine than placebo recipients. Participants given vaccine showed non-spike TCR breadth similar to that of placebo recipients.

The treatment: roughly 20 received Ad26.COV2.S at low or high dose, single or two shots; 5 received placebo; per-sample allocation not given. Sampling was performed 63 days after the first vaccine or placebo injection. This table comes from immunoSEQ multiplex PCR, and its TCRdb copy is limited to in-frame clones, with some not included. The sample lists 350,000 to 450,000 clones; more than 75% were seen once. V was trimmed by 5 bases and J by 10 bases, leaving 15 bases between them. Per the germline V gene, CDR1 is SGHTA and CDR2 is FQGTGA. CDR3 length: 14 amino acids. The receptor's source is a person between 18 and 65 years old who received the Ad26.COV2.S COVID-19 vaccine or a placebo. The sample here was peripheral blood, taken in a trial of Ad26.COV2.S vaccine versus placebo. The gene calls are TRBV7-3 and TRBJ1-6; D uncertain. This CDR3 reads CASSLSPRNSPLHF. CDR3 in DNA: TGTGCCAGCAGCCTATCGCCCCGTAACTCACCCCTCCACTTT.